This TCR beta chain comes out of a study of T-cell reconstitution after alpha-beta-depleted transplantation in children. Unique molecular identifiers were used in preparing the TCRbeta library. TCRdb re-called the PCR reads with MiXCR, one entry per CDR3 protein. In the table there are more than 300,000 distinct CDR3 sequences, roughly 15% of which are singletons. The germline CDR1 and CDR2 sequences are KGHSH and LQKENI. Between the trimmed V and J ends, which lost 6 bases and 9 bases, there was a span of 12 bases. The CDR3 contains 13 residues. The sample in question was PBMCs, mostly from graft donor cells, obtained 360 days after TCRalphabeta/CD19-depleted stem cell transplant. The sequence derives from a male patient under 10 years old who had a stem cell transplant for acute lymphoblastic leukemia, so the T cells may come from the graft donor. The chain uses TRBV18 and TRBJ1-6, with TRBD1 as a possible D gene (5 bases). The CDR3 protein is CASSPAGGSPLHF. The DNA for the CDR3 is TGTGCCAGCTCCCCGGCGGGGGGTTCACCCCTCCACTTT.